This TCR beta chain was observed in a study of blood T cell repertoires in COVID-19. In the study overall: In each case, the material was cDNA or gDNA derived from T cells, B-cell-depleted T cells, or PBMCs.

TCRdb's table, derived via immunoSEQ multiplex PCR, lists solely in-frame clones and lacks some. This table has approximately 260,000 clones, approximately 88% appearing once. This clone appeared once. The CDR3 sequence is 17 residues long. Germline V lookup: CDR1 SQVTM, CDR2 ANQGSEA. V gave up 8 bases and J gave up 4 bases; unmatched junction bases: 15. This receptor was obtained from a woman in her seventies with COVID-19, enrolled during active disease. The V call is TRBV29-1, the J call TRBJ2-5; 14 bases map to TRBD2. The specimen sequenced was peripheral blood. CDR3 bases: TGCAGCTCAGACCGTCCGGGACTAGCGGGAGTATTAGAGACCCAGTACTTC. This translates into CSSDRPGLAGVLETQYF. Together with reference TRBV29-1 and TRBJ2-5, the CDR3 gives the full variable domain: SAVISQKPSRDICQRGTSLTIQCQVDSQVTMMFWYRQQPGQSLTLIATANQGSEATYESGFVIDKFPISRPNLTFSTLTVSNMSPEDSSIYLCSSDRPGLAGVLETQYFGPGTRLLVL.